A selection of T cell receptor beta chains follows, all from one sample in a study of spatial heterogeneity in lung cancer. A single record per CDR3 protein comes from TCRdb applying MiXCR to the 5' RACE reads. The sample consists of some 2,000 distinct CDR3 sequences, roughly 15% of them appearing once. This specimen consisted of normal lung tissue next to the tumor, obtained at surgery. The receptors derive from a male donor with early-stage non-small cell lung cancer. Each CDR3 is given with its conserved first and last residue. A D gene is named only where the DNA matches it firmly. Expanded clones get a size class; other rows say once, few or many, or leave the size out.

size: .; V: TRBV19; J: TRBJ1-5; D: .; DNA: TGTGCCAGTAGTATACCCCGACGGGCAGAAAATCAGCCCCAGCATTTT; CDR3: CASSIPRRAENQPQHF
size: .; V: TRBV4-2; J: TRBJ2-2; D: TRBD2; DNA: TGTGCCAGCAGCCAAGTACCCGGTTCAACTAGCGGGAACACCGGGGAGCTGTTTTTT; CDR3: CASSQVPGSTSGNTGELFF
size: large; V: TRBV6-2/TRBV6-3; J: TRBJ2-7; D: TRBD2; DNA: TGTGCCAGCAGTTACTTTCGCCGCGCCGGGACTAGCGGCTACGAGCAGTACTTC; CDR3: CASSYFRRAGTSGYEQYF
size: .; V: TRBV6-1; J: TRBJ2-7; D: .; DNA: TGTGCCAGCAGTGAAAACAGGGGAGGATCCTACGAGCAGTACTTC; CDR3: CASSENRGGSYEQYF
size: .; V: TRBV7-2; J: TRBJ2-6; D: TRBD2; DNA: TGTGCCAGCAGCCCCCGGGAGGGGCAGCCTGGGGCCAACGTCCTGACTTTC; CDR3: CASSPREGQPGANVLTF
size: .; V: TRBV28; J: TRBJ2-3; D: TRBD2; DNA: TGTGCCAGCAGTTTGGTCGGGAGGGTCGCAGATACGCAGTATTTT; CDR3: CASSLVGRVADTQYF
size: medium-sized; V: TRBV7-2; J: TRBJ1-4; D: TRBD1; DNA: TGTGCCAGCAGCTCCAGGGGGCGAGACGAAAAACTGTTTTTT; CDR3: CASSSRGRDEKLFF
size: medium-sized; V: TRBV27; J: TRBJ1-1; D: .; DNA: TGTGCCAGCAGTTCAACGGCCGCAGGTGAAGCTTTCTTT; CDR3: CASSSTAAGEAFF
size: few; V: TRBV29-1; J: TRBJ2-7; D: .; DNA: TGCAGCGTTGGTTCCCTCCGCGGTCCTCGGGCATACGAGCAGTACTTC; CDR3: CSVGSLRGPRAYEQYF
size: medium-sized; V: TRBV2; J: TRBJ2-3; D: .; DNA: TGTGCCAGCAGTCTCAAGGGTACGCAGTATTTT; CDR3: CASSLKGTQYF
size: once; V: TRBV11-2; J: TRBJ2-5; D: .; DNA: TGTGCCAGCAGCGTGGTAGCGGCGAACCAAGAGACCCAGTACTTC; CDR3: CASSVVAANQETQYF
size: medium-sized; V: TRBV18; J: TRBJ2-7; D: TRBD1; DNA: TGTGCCAGCTCACCCGGACAGGGCCAATCCTACGAGCAGTACTTC; CDR3: CASSPGQGQSYEQYF
size: large; V: TRBV2; J: TRBJ2-3; D: TRBD2; DNA: TGTGCCAGCATTCCGGGAGGGGCAGATACGCAGTATTTT; CDR3: CASIPGGADTQYF
size: medium-sized; V: TRBV7-2; J: TRBJ2-2; D: .; DNA: TGTGCCAGCAGCTTCCTCCTCTTGTCAGGACGGGGGGAGCTGTTTTTT; CDR3: CASSFLLLSGRGELFF
size: .; V: TRBV20-1; J: TRBJ1-2; D: .; DNA: TGCAGTGCTAGAGATATCGGGACTGGTGACGGCTACACCTTC; CDR3: CSARDIGTGDGYTF
size: few; V: TRBV29-1; J: TRBJ2-3; D: .; DNA: TGCAGCACGGCGGGACTGATCACAGATACGCAGTATTTT; CDR3: CSTAGLITDTQYF
size: few; V: TRBV2; J: TRBJ1-5; D: TRBD1; DNA: TGTGCCAGCAGAGCCACAGGGGTAGGGCCCCAGCATTTT; CDR3: CASRATGVGPQHF
size: many; V: TRBV6-2/TRBV6-3; J: TRBJ2-5; D: .; DNA: TGTGCCAGCAGTTATCACATCGAAGAGACCCAGTACTTC; CDR3: CASSYHIEETQYF
size: medium-sized; V: TRBV20-1; J: TRBJ2-5; D: TRBD2; DNA: TGCAGTGCCGCGCGGGAGCACCAAGAGACCCAGTACTTC; CDR3: CSAAREHQETQYF
size: medium-sized; V: TRBV29-1; J: TRBJ2-3; D: TRBD1; DNA: TGCAGCGTTGTCCGGACAGGGGGAAGGGGTACGCAGTATTTT; CDR3: CSVVRTGGRGTQYF
size: medium-sized; V: TRBV19; J: TRBJ2-1; D: TRBD2; DNA: TGTGCCAGTAAAACTAGCGGGAGAAGGGATGAGCAGTTCTTC; CDR3: CASKTSGRRDEQFF
size: few; V: TRBV20-1; J: TRBJ2-5; D: TRBD1; DNA: TGCAGTGCTCCTACAGGGGGCTGGGAGACCCAGTACTTC; CDR3: CSAPTGGWETQYF
size: medium-sized; V: TRBV28; J: TRBJ2-3; D: TRBD2; DNA: TGTGCCAGCATCCGAGCGGGACGCACAGATACGCAGTATTTT; CDR3: CASIRAGRTDTQYF
size: medium-sized; V: TRBV9; J: TRBJ2-7; D: TRBD1; DNA: TGTGCCAGCAGCGTCACAGGGGGCTCGTACGAGCAGTACTTC; CDR3: CASSVTGGSYEQYF
size: medium-sized; V: TRBV12-3/TRBV12-4; J: TRBJ2-7; D: TRBD1; DNA: TGTGCCAGCAGTACCCCCTCTCTACCCTGGGGACAGGGGTCCTACGAGCAGTACTTC; CDR3: CASSTPSLPWGQGSYEQYF
size: medium-sized; V: TRBV30; J: TRBJ1-5; D: TRBD1; DNA: TGTGCCTTGGACAGGGGGCAGGGGAGCAATCAGCCCCAGCATTTT; CDR3: CALDRGQGSNQPQHF
size: many; V: TRBV29-1; J: TRBJ2-3; D: .; DNA: TGCAGCGCTGAAAGGGGAGCAGATACGCAGTATTTT; CDR3: CSAERGADTQYF
size: medium-sized; V: TRBV7-9; J: TRBJ2-7; D: .; DNA: TGTGCCAGCAGCCCAGCCCGAGGGAATCACTACGAGCAGTACTTC; CDR3: CASSPARGNHYEQYF
size: medium-sized; V: TRBV27; J: TRBJ2-7; D: .; DNA: TGTGCCAGCAGACTAGCTCATAACACGGGCGAGCAGTACTTC; CDR3: CASRLAHNTGEQYF
size: .; V: TRBV6-2/TRBV6-3; J: TRBJ1-5; D: .; DNA: TGTGCCAGCAGTTACGAAGGTCTGAGCAATCAGCCCCAGCATTTT; CDR3: CASSYEGLSNQPQHF
size: many; V: TRBV5-1; J: TRBJ2-1; D: .; DNA: TGCGCCAGCAGCTCCGAGAACAGGGATCTTATCGATGAGCAGTTCTTC; CDR3: CASSSENRDLIDEQFF
size: few; V: TRBV19; J: TRBJ2-1; D: .; DNA: TGTGCCAGTAGCCTCAACCCCCGACAGGATCTTGAGCAGTTCTTC; CDR3: CASSLNPRQDLEQFF
size: medium-sized; V: TRBV11-3; J: TRBJ1-1; D: .; DNA: TGTGCCAGCAGCTTAGGTCCAAGGGCTGAAGCTTTCTTT; CDR3: CASSLGPRAEAFF
size: medium-sized; V: TRBV20-1; J: TRBJ2-3; D: .; DNA: TGCAGTGCCGCCCCCGCGACAAGGAATACGCAGTATTTT; CDR3: CSAAPATRNTQYF
size: .; V: TRBV5-4; J: TRBJ2-7; D: TRBD2; DNA: TGTGCCAGCAGCCCTAAACGGACTAGCGGGGACTACGAGCAGTACTTC; CDR3: CASSPKRTSGDYEQYF
size: .; V: TRBV2; J: TRBJ2-5; D: TRBD2; DNA: TGTGCCAGTAAGGGACTACCACAAGAGACCCAGTACTTC; CDR3: CASKGLPQETQYF
size: medium-sized; V: TRBV5-1; J: TRBJ2-7; D: .; DNA: TGCGCCAGCAGGTACGGACTCGGAGGGGAGCAGTACTTC; CDR3: CASRYGLGGEQYF
size: .; V: TRBV30; J: TRBJ2-1; D: TRBD1; DNA: TGTGCCACCCGGGACAGATATGAGCAGTTCTTC; CDR3: CATRDRYEQFF
size: medium-sized; V: TRBV7-3; J: TRBJ1-1; D: TRBD1; DNA: TGTGCCAGCAGTCGGACAGGGGGCACTGAAGCTTTCTTT; CDR3: CASSRTGGTEAFF